This T cell receptor (beta chain) came from a study of cytomegalovirus exposure and HLA in healthy donors. Whole-study findings and limits: Approximately 160 TCR beta chains were listed as cytomegalovirus-associated.

Between the trimmed V and J ends, which lost 2 bases and 2 bases, there was a span of 12 bases. This CDR3 is 15 amino acids long. CDR1 and CDR2 from the germline V gene are LNHDA and SQIVND (reference sequence). The repertoire was sequenced with immunoSEQ multiplex PCR; TCRdb's copy has only in-frame clones and lacks some. The data show around 120,000 clones, with roughly 90% seen just once and over 6% held by the top ten. About this clone: Its target is not known.

The receptor was derived from a woman aged 18 to 35 in good health and CMV-seropositive. This chain joins TRBV19 and TRBJ2-5; possibly TRBD2 for D (6 bases). The source material was PBMCs. CDR3 sequence: CASSIRRGAQETQYF. The CDR3 DNA reads as TGTGCCAGTAGTATAAGGAGGGGAGCACAAGAGACCCAGTACTTC.